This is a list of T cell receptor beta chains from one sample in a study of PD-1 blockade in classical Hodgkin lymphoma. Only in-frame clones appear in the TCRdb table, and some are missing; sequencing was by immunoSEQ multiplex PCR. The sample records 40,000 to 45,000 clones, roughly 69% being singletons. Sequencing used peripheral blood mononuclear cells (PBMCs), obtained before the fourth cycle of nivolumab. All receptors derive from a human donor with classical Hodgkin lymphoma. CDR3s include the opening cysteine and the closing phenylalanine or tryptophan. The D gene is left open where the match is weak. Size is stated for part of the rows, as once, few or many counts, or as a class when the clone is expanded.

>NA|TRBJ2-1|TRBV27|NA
TGTGCCAGCAGTCCCCAACAGGGAGGCTTCTACAATGAGCAGTTCTTC
CASSPQQGGFYNEQFF
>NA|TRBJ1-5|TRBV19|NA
TGTGCCAGTAGTACAACAGGCGCTCAGCCCCAGCATTTT
CASSTTGAQPQHF
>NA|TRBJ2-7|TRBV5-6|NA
TGTGCCAGCAGCTTGGTGGGCGGGGAAAACGAGCAGTACTTC
CASSLVGGENEQYF
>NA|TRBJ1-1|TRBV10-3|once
TGTGCCATCATGGATGGGGGAATAGACACTGAAGCTTTCTTT
CAIMDGGIDTEAFF
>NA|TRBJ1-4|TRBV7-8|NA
TGTGCCAGCAGCGCGGTGGGGGCAACTAATGAAAAACTGTTTTTT
CASSAVGATNEKLFF
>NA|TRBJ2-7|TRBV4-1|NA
TGCGCCAGCAGCCAAGGCGCCCTTCCGTACGAGCAGTACTTC
CASSQGALPYEQYF
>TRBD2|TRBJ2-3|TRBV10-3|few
TGTGCCATCAGTGAGTCCAGCGGGGGGGCGTTCGCAGATACGCAGTATTTT
CAISESSGGAFADTQYF
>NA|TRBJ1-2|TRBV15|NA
TGTGCCACCAGCAGAGACCTTCAGGACGGAGTTCCTTATGGCTACACCTTC
CATSRDLQDGVPYGYTF
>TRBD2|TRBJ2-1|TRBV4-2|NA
TGTGCCAGCAGCGCGGGACTAGCGGGGGGGGCCCTGCAGTTCTTC
CASSAGLAGGALQFF
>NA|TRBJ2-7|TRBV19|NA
TGTGCCAGTAGTATCACACAGGGCTACGAGCAGTACTTC
CASSITQGYEQYF
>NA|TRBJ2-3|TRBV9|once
TGTGCCAGCAGCCTTAGACAGGATAGCACAGATACGCAGTATTTT
CASSLRQDSTDTQYF
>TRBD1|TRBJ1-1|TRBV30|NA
TGTGCCTGGAGTGAAGGACAGGGTCTCACTGAAGCTTTCTTT
CAWSEGQGLTEAFF
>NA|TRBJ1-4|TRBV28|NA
TGTGCCAGCAGTAAGACAGAAACTAATGAAAAACTGTTTTTT
CASSKTETNEKLFF
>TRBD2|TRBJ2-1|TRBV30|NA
TGTGCCTGGATTCCTAGCGGGGGGCCCGGCTCCTACAATGAGCAGTTCTTC
CAWIPSGGPGSYNEQFF
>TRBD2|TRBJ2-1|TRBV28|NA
TGTGCCAGCAGTTTTCGCCTAGCGGGGGGCTTCAATGAGCAGTTCTTC
CASSFRLAGGFNEQFF
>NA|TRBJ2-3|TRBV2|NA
TGTGCCAGCAGTGAACGGGGGAATACGCAGTATTTT
CASSERGNTQYF
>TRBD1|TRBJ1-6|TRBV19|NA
TGTGCCAGTAGTCGGGACAGCTCCTATAATTCACCCCTCCACTTT
CASSRDSSYNSPLHF
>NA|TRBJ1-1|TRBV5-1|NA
TGCGCCAGCAGCTTAGAACCTCAGGGCCCTAGGACTGAAGCTTTCTTT
CASSLEPQGPRTEAFF